Below, one T cell receptor (beta chain) is given with its context. Its target is not known. Germline V gene sequence: CDR1 SGHRS, CDR2 YFSETQ. This CDR3 spans 17 amino acids. Unmatched junction bases numbered 5, after V lost 0 bases and J lost 2 bases. TCRdb re-derived calls from the reads in MiXCR, one entry per CDR3 protein. The sample includes more than 400,000 distinct CDR3 sequences, around a quarter seen only once; the top ten take approximately 13%. This entry is derived from a study of T cell repertoires in cytomegalovirus infection. Study details: Indicated by public TCR beta signatures were CMV infection and matching HLA type. Study-wide points: CMV carriers with the relevant HLA were identified by cumulative public TCR beta family frequency. CMV-specific HLA-C-restricted TCR beta clonotypes dominated the ex vivo response.

The chain combines TRBV5-1 with TRBJ2-2, with 9 bases fitting TRBD2. The receptor comes from a human donor in good health (CMV status not recorded). Some clones in this sample may be carry-over from other donors' samples. Sequencing was done on a sample of PBMCs. The CDR3 nucleotides read TGCGCCAGCAGCTTGGAGACTAGCGGATCAAACACCGGGGAGCTGTTTTTT. Translating it yields CASSLETSGSNTGELFF.